This T cell receptor (beta chain) was captured in a study of T cells in localized non-small cell lung cancer. Comments on this clone: Antigen: not known.

CDR1 SGHRS and CDR2 YFSETQ come from the germline V gene. CDR3 length equals 14 residues. V lost 7 bases to trimming and J lost 2 bases, with 15 bases between them. Libraries were prepared by immunoSEQ multiplex PCR; TCRdb keeps only in-frame clonotypes and omits some of them. The sample has about 33,000 clones, about 89% seen once. Study observations and caveats: The greatest T cell clonality was found in uninvolved adjacent lung (higher than in tumor). Only one tumor region went through sequencing, so heterogeneity may still be there. The study detected a median around 61 of the top 100 tumor clones in adjacent lung.

The chain employs TRBV5-1 and TRBJ2-5, with no clear D. The starting material was PBMCs, obtained before any cancer treatment. This sequence was found in a man aged 40 to 69 with stage II lung adenocarcinoma. CDR3 bases: TGCGCCAGCTCGGACCTTATAGATCAAGAGACCCAGTACTTC. It is translated as CASSDLIDQETQYF.